This T cell receptor (beta chain) comes out of a study of OX40 agonist ivuxolimab in advanced cancers. The study in broad terms: Ivuxolimab, which targeted the costimulatory receptor OX40 (CD134), was an agonistic, fully human IgG2 monoclonal antibody. Intravenous ivuxolimab was administered to patients every 2 weeks at six dose levels: 0.01, 0.1, 0.3, 1.5, 3 and 10 mg/kg. Among the approximately 54 dose-escalation patients, around 19 had hepatocellular carcinoma, 15 or so melanoma, 9 renal cell carcinoma and 9 head and neck cancer. In the dose-escalation cohort, over 65% of patients were male, and the mean age was roughly 60 years, with a range of about 23 to 85. Prior anti-PD-1, anti-PD-L1 or anti-CTLA-4 therapy was permitted, and 40% to 50% of dose-escalation patients had received checkpoint inhibitors. Partial responses were achieved by three dose-escalation patients, of whom one had hepatocellular carcinoma and two had cutaneous melanoma. Peripheral TCRbeta sequencing aimed to test whether ivuxolimab altered TCR sequence diversity and caused clonal T-cell expansion. The paper describes the monotherapy dose-escalation part (N of about 47 patients) of the phase I trial of ivuxolimab.

Genomic DNA was isolated from the sorted cells so that the TCRbeta CDR3 region could be sequenced. The immunoSEQ Assay was used to sequence the TCRbeta CDR3 regions. TCRdb stores this immuneACCESS table with in-frame sequences only. Part of the clones is absent; in the studies checked, under half of the shortfall reflects unresolved V genes, and no reason is known for the rest. Counted in this sample were roughly 80,000 clones; around 87% of them appeared once. The ten top clones hold around 0.31% of the sample. Patients with autoimmune disease history or receiving systemic immunosuppression were excluded from the trial. In every dose cohort, peripheral blood was drawn for TCR sequencing at baseline, cycle 4 day 1, and cycle 7 day 1. The samples were taken from a phase I, first-in-human, multicenter, open-label dose-escalation trial of ivuxolimab. Adults with locally advanced or metastatic melanoma, renal cell, hepatocellular, or head and neck squamous cell carcinoma were enrolled in the trial. Before TCR sequencing, CD4+ T cells and CD8+ T cells from peripheral blood were sorted into separate populations.

As concerns this clone: Its antigen remains undetermined. Within one base of it there is no much larger clone, and no base qualities were kept.

V was cut back by 6 bases and J by 4 bases, leaving a gap of 18 bases between them. From a lookup of the germline V gene (reference sequence), CDR1 and CDR2 are LNHDA and SQIVND. The CDR3 goes from the cysteine to the phenylalanine over 15 residues. Only the CDR3 portion is preserved as DNA: 45 bases, with reading frame beginning at the first base. Paper-wide results and their limitations: Clonal expansion of both CD4+ and CD8+ blood T cells was observed from baseline to week 6 at doses 0.1 to 3.0 mg/kg. Antigen specificity was not determined for the clonally expanded peripheral T cells. After ivuxolimab, more expanded clones were found on average in CD8+ T cells than in CD4+ T cells. In partial responders in the 0.1-3.0 mg/kg groups, normalized peripheral clonal expansion was found to be among the lowest, especially among CD8+ T cells. Low levels of normalized T-cell clonal expansion were also shown by some nonresponding patients.

The chain uses TRBV19 and TRBJ1-1; the D gene is possibly TRBD1, with 6 bases matching. This TCR was sampled from an adult with an advanced solid tumor such as melanoma, head and neck, liver or kidney cancer. This material consisted of CD4+ or CD8+ T cells sorted from blood, taken in a trial of the OX40 agonist ivuxolimab. The CDR3: CASSPWQGQSTEAFF. The nucleotide sequence is TGTGCCAGTAGCCCTTGGCAGGGGCAAAGCACTGAAGCTTTCTTT.